Shown below are 15 T cell receptor beta chains from a single sample sequenced in a study of OX40 agonist ivuxolimab in advanced cancers. Generated by immunoSEQ multiplex PCR, the TCRdb table keeps only in-frame clones and is missing some. The table includes just under 85,000 clones, approximately 80% detected once. This specimen was CD4+ or CD8+ T cells sorted from blood, taken in a trial of the OX40 agonist ivuxolimab. The receptors were sampled from an adult with an advanced solid tumor such as melanoma, head and neck, liver or kidney cancer.

The J gene is TRBJ1-4, the V gene TRBV4-2; no clear D. The length of the CDR3 is 16 residues. The V and J ends lost 3 bases and 0 bases respectively, with 11 bases between them. Germline V gene data show CDR1 as LGHNA and CDR2 as YNFKEQ. In nucleotides, the CDR3 is TGTGCCAGCAGCCATTTCCCCCCAGCAACTAATGAAAAACTGTTTTTT. Protein sequence: CASSHFPPATNEKLFF.

V is TRBV30 and J is TRBJ1-1; 7 positions agree with TRBD1. The CDR3 spans 14 residues. Germline V gives CDR1 GTSNPN, CDR2 SVGIG (reference sequence). The V gene end was trimmed by 2 bases and the J gene end by 0 bases; junction bases not matched to a gene: 3. Here the CDR3 DNA reads TGTGCCTGGAGTTTGGGACAGATGAACACTGAAGCTTTCTTT. Translating it yields CAWSLGQMNTEAFF.

CDR3 residues: CASSRSGATDTQYF. CDR3 nucleotides: TGTGCCAGCAGCCGGTCCGGGGCCACAGATACGCAGTATTTT. The gene calls are TRBV7-9 and TRBJ2-3; D possibly matches TRBD1 or TRBD2 (5 bases each). The CDR3 is made up of 14 amino acids. V lost 5 bases and J lost 2, with 11 bases in between. Germline CDR1 reads SEHNR; CDR2 reads FQNEAQ (reference sequence). Using reference TRBV7-9 and TRBJ2-3 for the parts outside the CDR3, the full variable domain is DTGVSQNPRHKITKRGQNVTFRCDPISEHNRLYWYRQTLGQGPEFLTYFQNEAQLEKSRLLSDRFSAERPKGSFSTLEIQRTEQGDSAMYLCASSRSGATDTQYFGPGTRLTVL.

The rearrangement joins TRBV11-3 to TRBJ1-1; unclear D gene. The V and J ends lost 2 bases and 3 bases respectively, with 10 bases between them. Germline V gives CDR1 SGHNT, CDR2 YENEEA. This CDR3 comprises 14 residues. CDR3 bases: TGTGCCAGCAGCTTAAGAGGGAAGTACACTGAAGCTTTCTTT. It encodes CASSLRGKYTEAFF.

The CDR3 here is CASRQTTGANEKLFF. For the CDR3, the DNA is TGTGCCAGCAGGCAAACAACAGGGGCTAATGAAAAACTGTTTTTT. The chain carries TRBV7-2 and TRBJ1-4; 7 positions agree with TRBD1. Losses at the gene ends were 6 bases for V and 3 bases for J; bases not matched to a gene: 7. The germline gives CDR1 SGHTA, CDR2 FQGNSA. The CDR3 has 15 residues. The full variable domain, completed using reference TRBV7-2 and TRBJ1-4, is GAGVSQSPSNKVTEKGKDVELRCDPISGHTALYWYRQSLGQGLEFLIYFQGNSAPDKSGLPSDRFSAERTGGSVSTLTIQRTQQEDSAVYLCASRQTTGANEKLFFGSGTQLSVL.

Only one count was recorded for this clone. The rearrangement links TRBV30 to TRBJ1-4; D may be TRBD1 (5 bases). The CDR3 covers 14 residues. Germline V gene data show CDR1 as GTSNPN and CDR2 as SVGIG (reference sequence). V gave up 1 base and J gave up 5 bases, with 11 bases separating them. CDR3 residues: CAWSAGAGNEKLFF. For the CDR3, the DNA is TGTGCCTGGAGTGCCGGGGCCGGGAATGAAAAACTGTTTTTT.

V usage is TRBV25-1 and J usage is TRBJ1-2; a weak D match, TRBD1 (5 bases). The CDR3 runs to 13 residues. CDR1 and CDR2 from the germline V gene are MGHDK and SYGVNS. The V end was cut by 6 bases, the J end by 4 bases, with 12 bases between. The CDR3 is CASRDDRVYGYTF. The DNA of the CDR3 is TGTGCCAGCAGGGATGACAGAGTCTATGGCTACACCTTC.

The chain's CDR3 is CASSLDVGTGGLGELFF. As DNA, the CDR3 is TGTGCCAGCAGCCTTGACGTCGGGACAGGGGGTCTCGGGGAGCTGTTTTTT. The V gene is TRBV4-2, the J gene TRBJ2-2; 11 bases align to TRBD1. This CDR3 has 17 residues. J was trimmed by 7 bases and V by 4 bases; bases with no gene match: 11. Germline V lookup: CDR1 LGHNA, CDR2 YNFKEQ.

The gene calls are TRBV4-3 and TRBJ2-5, with 10 bases identical to TRBD2. Trimming at V came to 0 bases and at J to 0 bases, leaving 1 base not matched to a gene. CDR1 is LGHNA and CDR2 is YSLEER in the germline V gene. The CDR3 is 16 residues long. The chain's CDR3 is CASSQELAGNQETQYF. The CDR3 nucleotides are TGCGCCAGCAGCCAAGAACTAGCGGGGAACCAAGAGACCCAGTACTTC.

The V gene is TRBV6-4, the J gene TRBJ2-2; D is perhaps TRBD2 (6 bases). The CDR3 spans 15 residues. Between the trimmed V and J ends, which lost 5 bases and 2 bases, there was a span of 12 bases. CDR1 and CDR2 from the germline V gene are MRHNA and SNTAGT. CDR3 in amino acids: CASSSQGGNTGELFF. The CDR3 DNA reads as TGTGCCAGCAGTTCCCAGGGAGGAAACACCGGGGAGCTGTTTTTT.

The rearrangement uses TRBV29-1 and TRBJ2-3; tentatively, D is TRBD2 (6 bases). Germline CDR1 is SQVTM and CDR2 is ANQGSEA. The V and J ends lost 7 bases and 4 bases respectively, with 27 bases between them. This CDR3 has 17 amino acids. The CDR3 coding sequence is TGCAGCGCCCGCGGGGTCCGGGACGCTTTAGCGCCAGATACGCAGTATTTT. This translates into CSARGVRDALAPDTQYF.

Comments on this clone: Germline and junction disagree at one end, which may indicate a read error. This chain joins TRBV25-1 and TRBJ1-2; 8 nucleotides align to TRBD1. The CDR3 runs 13 residues. CDR1 MGHDK and CDR2 SYGVNS come from the germline V gene. CDR3 nucleotide sequence: TGTGCCAGCAGCGAATCAGGGGGCCATGGCTACACCTTC. This translates into CASSESGGHGYTF.

V gene TRBV7-8 combines with J gene TRBJ2-5; D not resolved. The CDR3 runs to 11 residues. Germline loops: CDR1 SGHVS, CDR2 FQNEAQ. The V end was cut by 3 bases, the J end by 4 bases, with 3 bases between. The CDR3 reads CASSFLETQYF. The CDR3 bases are TGTGCCAGCAGCTTTTTAGAGACCCAGTACTTC.

This chain uses TRBV5-1 with TRBJ1-5, with a possible D match to TRBD1 (5 bases). The CDR3 length is 14 residues. Trimming shortened V by 4 bases and J by 7 bases, and 15 bases separated the two germline ends. Germline values: CDR1 SGHRS, CDR2 YFSETQ. The CDR3 loop is CASSPGQEEQPQHF. In DNA form, the CDR3 reads TGCGCCAGCAGCCCCGGACAAGAAGAGCAGCCCCAGCATTTT.

The sample holds a few counts of this clone. The chain has TRBV7-2 and TRBJ1-5, with D possibly matching TRBD1 (5 bases). V was shortened by 4 bases and J by 7 bases, with 11 bases between the two germline ends. CDR3 length: 13 residues. Germline values: CDR1 SGHTA, CDR2 FQGNSA. CDR3 coding DNA: TGTGCCAGCAGCTCAGGGAGGGCACAGCCCCAGCATTTT. It codes for CASSSGRAQPQHF.